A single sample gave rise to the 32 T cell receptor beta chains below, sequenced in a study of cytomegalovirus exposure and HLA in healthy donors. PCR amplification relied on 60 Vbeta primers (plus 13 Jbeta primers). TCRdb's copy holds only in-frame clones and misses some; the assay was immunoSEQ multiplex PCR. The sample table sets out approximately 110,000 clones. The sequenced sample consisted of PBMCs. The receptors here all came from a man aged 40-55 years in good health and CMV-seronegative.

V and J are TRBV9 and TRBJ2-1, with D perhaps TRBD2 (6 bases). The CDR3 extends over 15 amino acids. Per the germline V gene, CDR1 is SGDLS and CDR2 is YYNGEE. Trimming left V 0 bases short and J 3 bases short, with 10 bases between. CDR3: CASSVGGGRYNEQFF. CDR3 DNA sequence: TGTGCCAGCAGCGTAGGTGGAGGGCGCTACAATGAGCAGTTCTTC.

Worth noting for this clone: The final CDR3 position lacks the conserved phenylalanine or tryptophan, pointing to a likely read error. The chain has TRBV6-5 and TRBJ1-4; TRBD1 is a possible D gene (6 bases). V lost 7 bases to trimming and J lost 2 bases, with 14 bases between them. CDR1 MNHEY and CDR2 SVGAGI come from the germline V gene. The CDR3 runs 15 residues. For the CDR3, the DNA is TGTGCCAGCAAGATAACAGGGCCTACTAATGAAAAACTGTTTCTT. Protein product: CASKITGPTNEKLFL.

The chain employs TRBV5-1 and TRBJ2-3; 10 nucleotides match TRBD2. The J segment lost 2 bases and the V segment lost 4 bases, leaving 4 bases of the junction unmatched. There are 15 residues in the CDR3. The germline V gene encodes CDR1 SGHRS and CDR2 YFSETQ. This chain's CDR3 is CASSRGTSDTDTQYF. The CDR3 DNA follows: TGCGCCAGCAGCCGCGGGACTAGCGACACAGATACGCAGTATTTT. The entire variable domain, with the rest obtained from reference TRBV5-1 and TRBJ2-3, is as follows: KAGVTQTPRYLIKTRGQQVTLSCSPISGHRSVSWYQQTPGQGLQFLFEYFSETQRNKGNFPGRFSGRQFSNSRSEMNVSTLELGDSALYLCASSRGTSDTDTQYFGPGTRLTVL.

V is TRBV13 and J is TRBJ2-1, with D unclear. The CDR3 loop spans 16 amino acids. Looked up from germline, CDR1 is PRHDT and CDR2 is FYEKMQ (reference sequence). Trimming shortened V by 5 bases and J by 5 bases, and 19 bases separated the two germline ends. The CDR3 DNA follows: TGTGCCAGCAGCCCGAGCAGGAACCCCATTAACAATGAGCAGTTCTTC. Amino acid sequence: CASSPSRNPINNEQFF.

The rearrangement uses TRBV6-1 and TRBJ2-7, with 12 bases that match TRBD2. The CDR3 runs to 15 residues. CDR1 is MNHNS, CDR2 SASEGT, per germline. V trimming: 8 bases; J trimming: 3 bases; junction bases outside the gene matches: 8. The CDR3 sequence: CASLETSGRSYEQYF. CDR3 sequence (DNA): TGTGCCAGCTTAGAGACTAGCGGGAGAAGCTACGAGCAGTACTTC.

CDR3 bases: TGTGCCAGCAGCTTTGGCGGGAGGGCCTACGAGCAGTACTTC. Amino acid sequence: CASSFGGRAYEQYF. The chain joins TRBV11-3 to TRBJ2-7, with 9 bases lining up with TRBD2. Germline V gene lookup returns CDR1 SGHNT and CDR2 YENEEA. V shed 3 bases and J 2 bases; nucleotides not matched to a gene: 2. The CDR3 extends over 14 amino acids.

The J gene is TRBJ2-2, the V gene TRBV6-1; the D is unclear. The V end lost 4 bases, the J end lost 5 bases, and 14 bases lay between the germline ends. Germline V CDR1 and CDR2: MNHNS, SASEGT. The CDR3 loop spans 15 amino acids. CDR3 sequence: CASSAEPGGTGELFF. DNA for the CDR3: TGTGCCAGCAGTGCCGAGCCAGGTGGGACCGGGGAGCTGTTTTTT.

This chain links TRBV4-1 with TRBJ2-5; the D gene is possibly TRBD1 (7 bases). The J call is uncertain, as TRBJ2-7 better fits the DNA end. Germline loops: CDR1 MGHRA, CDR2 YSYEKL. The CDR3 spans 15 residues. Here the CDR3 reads CASSQEGQGGYEQYF. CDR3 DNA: TGCGCCAGCAGCCAAGAAGGCCAGGGGGGCTACGAGCAGTACTTC.

The CDR3 reads CASSLGPPRGSGNTIYF. The CDR3 nucleotides are TGTGCCAGCAGCTTAGGACCCCCCAGGGGCTCTGGAAACACCATATATTTT. V and J are TRBV7-9 and TRBJ1-3; maybe TRBD1 (6 bases). Germline CDR1 is SEHNR and CDR2 is FQNEAQ (reference sequence). The germline V and J ends were trimmed by 1 base and 0 bases, with 13 bases remaining between them. CDR3 size: 17 residues.

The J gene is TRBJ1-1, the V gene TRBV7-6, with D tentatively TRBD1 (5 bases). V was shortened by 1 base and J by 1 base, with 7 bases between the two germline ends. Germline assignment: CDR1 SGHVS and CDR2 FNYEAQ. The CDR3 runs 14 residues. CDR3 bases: TGTGCCAGCAGCTTAGGGCAGGGGAACACTGAAGCTTTCTTT. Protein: CASSLGQGNTEAFF.

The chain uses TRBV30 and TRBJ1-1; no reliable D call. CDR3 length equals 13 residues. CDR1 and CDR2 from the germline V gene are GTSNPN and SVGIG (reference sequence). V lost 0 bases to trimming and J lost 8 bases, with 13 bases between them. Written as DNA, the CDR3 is TGTGCCTGGAGTGTTCCGTTGACGGGGGAAGCTTTCTTT. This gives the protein CAWSVPLTGEAFF.

CDR3 coding DNA: TGTGCCAGCAGCCCAGCGGGCTGGGGGACTGTTGATTACAATGAGCAGTTCTTC. This codes for CASSPAGWGTVDYNEQFF. V is TRBV11-3 and J is TRBJ2-1; D perhaps matches TRBD2 (6 bases). CDR3 length equals 18 residues. Trimming cost V 5 bases and J 4 bases, with 24 bases left between them. Per germline, CDR1 SGHNT and CDR2 YENEEA.

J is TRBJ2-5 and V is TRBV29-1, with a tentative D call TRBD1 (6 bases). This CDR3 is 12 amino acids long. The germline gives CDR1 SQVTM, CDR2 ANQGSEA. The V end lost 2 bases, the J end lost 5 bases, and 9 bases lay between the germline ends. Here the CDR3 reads CSVEQGRETQYF. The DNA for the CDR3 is TGCAGCGTTGAACAGGGGCGGGAGACCCAGTACTTC.

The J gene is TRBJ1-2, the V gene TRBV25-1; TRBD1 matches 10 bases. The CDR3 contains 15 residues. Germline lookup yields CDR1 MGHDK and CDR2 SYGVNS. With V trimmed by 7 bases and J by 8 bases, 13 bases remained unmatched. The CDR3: CASNNLGQGVGGYTF. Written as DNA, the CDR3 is TGTGCCAGCAACAACTTAGGACAGGGGGTTGGGGGCTACACCTTC.

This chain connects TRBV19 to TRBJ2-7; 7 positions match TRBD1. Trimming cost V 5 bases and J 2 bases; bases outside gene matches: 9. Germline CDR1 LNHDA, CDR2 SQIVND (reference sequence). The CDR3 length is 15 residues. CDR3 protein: CASSFFGTAAYEQYF. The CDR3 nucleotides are TGTGCCAGTAGTTTCTTCGGGACAGCCGCCTACGAGCAGTACTTC.

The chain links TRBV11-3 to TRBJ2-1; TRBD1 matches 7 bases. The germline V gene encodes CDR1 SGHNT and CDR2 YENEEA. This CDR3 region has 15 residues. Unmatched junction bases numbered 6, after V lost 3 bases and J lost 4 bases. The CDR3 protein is CASSFRRDRYNEQFF. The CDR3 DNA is TGTGCCAGCAGCTTTCGCCGGGACAGATACAATGAGCAGTTCTTC.

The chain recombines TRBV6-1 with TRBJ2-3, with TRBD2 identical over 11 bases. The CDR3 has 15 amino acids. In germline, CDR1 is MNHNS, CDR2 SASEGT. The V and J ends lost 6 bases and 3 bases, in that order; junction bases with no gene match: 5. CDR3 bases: TGTGCCAGCAGATCGGGACTAGCGGTAACAGATACGCAGTATTTT. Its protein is CASRSGLAVTDTQYF.

Here the CDR3 DNA reads TGTGCCAGCAGCTTAGTAGGGACAGGGGGCGGTGGGTACGAGCAGTACTTC. Translated, it gives CASSLVGTGGGGYEQYF. V usage is TRBV7-2 and J usage is TRBJ2-7; 12 bases line up with TRBD1. The V and J ends lost 1 base and 4 bases, in that order; junction bases with no gene match: 8. CDR1 SGHTA and CDR2 FQGNSA come from the germline V gene. CDR3 length equals 17 residues.

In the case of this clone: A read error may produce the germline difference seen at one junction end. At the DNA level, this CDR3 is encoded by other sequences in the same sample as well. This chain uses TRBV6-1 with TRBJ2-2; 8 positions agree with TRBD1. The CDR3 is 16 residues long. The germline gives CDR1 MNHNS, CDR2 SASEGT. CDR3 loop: CASSGTTGANTGELFF. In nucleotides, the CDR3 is TGTGCCAGCAGTGGGACGACAGGGGCGAACACCGGGGAGCTGTTTTTC.

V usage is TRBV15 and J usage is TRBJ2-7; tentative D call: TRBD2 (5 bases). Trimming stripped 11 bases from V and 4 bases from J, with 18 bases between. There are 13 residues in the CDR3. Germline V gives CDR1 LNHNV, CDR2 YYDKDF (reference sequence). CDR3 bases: TGTGCCCGGGGAGCTGGGTCCGAGTACGAGCAGTACTTC. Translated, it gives CARGAGSEYEQYF.

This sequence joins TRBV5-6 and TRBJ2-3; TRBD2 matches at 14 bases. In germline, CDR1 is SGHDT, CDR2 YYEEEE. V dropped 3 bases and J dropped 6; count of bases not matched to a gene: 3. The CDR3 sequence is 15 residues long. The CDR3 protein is CASSYRLAGGDTQYF. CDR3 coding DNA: TGTGCCAGCAGCTATCGACTAGCGGGAGGGGATACGCAGTATTTT.

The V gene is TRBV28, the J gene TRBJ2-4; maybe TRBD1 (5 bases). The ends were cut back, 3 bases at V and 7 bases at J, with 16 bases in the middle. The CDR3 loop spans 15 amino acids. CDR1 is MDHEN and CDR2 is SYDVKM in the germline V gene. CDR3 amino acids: CASSLGGRVVNIQYF. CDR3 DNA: TGTGCCAGCAGTTTGGGCGGCAGGGTCGTCAACATTCAGTACTTC.

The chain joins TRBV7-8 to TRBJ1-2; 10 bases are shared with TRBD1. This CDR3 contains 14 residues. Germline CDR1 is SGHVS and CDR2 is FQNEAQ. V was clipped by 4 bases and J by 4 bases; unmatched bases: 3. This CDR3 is CASSSDRGTYGYTF. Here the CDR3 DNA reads TGTGCCAGCAGCTCGGACAGGGGGACCTATGGCTACACCTTC.

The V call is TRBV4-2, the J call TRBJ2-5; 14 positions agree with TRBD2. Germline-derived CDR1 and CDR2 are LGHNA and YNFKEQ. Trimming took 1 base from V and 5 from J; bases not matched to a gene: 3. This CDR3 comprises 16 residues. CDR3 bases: TGTGCCAGCAGCCAAGTGGGACTAGCGGGAGTGGAGACCCAGTACTTC. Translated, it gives CASSQVGLAGVETQYF.

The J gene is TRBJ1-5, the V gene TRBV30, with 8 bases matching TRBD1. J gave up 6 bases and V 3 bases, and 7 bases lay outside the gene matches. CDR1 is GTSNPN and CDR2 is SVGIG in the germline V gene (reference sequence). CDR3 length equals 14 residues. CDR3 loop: CAWSGIQGGQPQHF. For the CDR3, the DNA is TGTGCCTGGAGCGGTATACAGGGGGGTCAGCCCCAGCATTTT.

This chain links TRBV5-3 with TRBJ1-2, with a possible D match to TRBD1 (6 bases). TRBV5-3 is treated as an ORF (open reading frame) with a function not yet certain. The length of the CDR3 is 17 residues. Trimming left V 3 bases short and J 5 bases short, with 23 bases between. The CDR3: CARSCLPAGARGYGYTF. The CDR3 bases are TGTGCCAGAAGCTGCCTCCCGGCAGGGGCTAGGGGTTATGGCTACACCTTC.

The CDR3 coding sequence is TGCGCCAGCAGCTTGGGAGACAGGGCTACCTACGAGCAGTACTTC. It yields the protein CASSLGDRATYEQYF. This chain uses TRBV5-1 with TRBJ2-7; 7 positions match TRBD1. Germline-derived CDR1 and CDR2 are SGHRS and YFSETQ. V shed 0 bases and J 2 bases; nucleotides not matched to a gene: 5. This CDR3 is 15 amino acids long.

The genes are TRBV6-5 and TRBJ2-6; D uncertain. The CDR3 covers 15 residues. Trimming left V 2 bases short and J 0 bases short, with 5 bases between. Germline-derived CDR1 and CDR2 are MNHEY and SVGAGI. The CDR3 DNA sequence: TGTGCCAGCAGTTACCAACACTCTGGGGCCAACGTCCTGACTTTC. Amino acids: CASSYQHSGANVLTF.

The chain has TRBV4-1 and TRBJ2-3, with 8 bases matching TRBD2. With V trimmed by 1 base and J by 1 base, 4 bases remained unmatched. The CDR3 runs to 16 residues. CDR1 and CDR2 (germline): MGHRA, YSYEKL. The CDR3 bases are TGCGCCAGCAGCCAAGGGGCACTAGCGGGCACAGATACGCAGTATTTT. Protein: CASSQGALAGTDTQYF.

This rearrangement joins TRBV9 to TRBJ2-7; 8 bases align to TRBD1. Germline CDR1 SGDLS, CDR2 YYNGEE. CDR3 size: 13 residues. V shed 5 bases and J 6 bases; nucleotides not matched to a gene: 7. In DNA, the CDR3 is TGTGCCAGCAGTGCCTTAACAGGGGGCGAGCAGTACTTC. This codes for CASSALTGGEQYF.

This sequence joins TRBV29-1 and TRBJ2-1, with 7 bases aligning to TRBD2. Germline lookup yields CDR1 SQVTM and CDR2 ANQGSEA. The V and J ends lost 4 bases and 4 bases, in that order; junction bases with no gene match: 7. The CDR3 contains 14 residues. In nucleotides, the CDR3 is TGCAGCGTTGTCACGGGAGGCATGTACAATGAGCAGTTCTTC. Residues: CSVVTGGMYNEQFF.

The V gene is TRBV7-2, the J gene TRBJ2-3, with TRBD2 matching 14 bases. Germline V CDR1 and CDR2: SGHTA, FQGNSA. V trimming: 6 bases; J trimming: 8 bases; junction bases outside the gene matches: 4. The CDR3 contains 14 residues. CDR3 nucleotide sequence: TGTGCCAGCAGTGCTGGACTAGCGGGAGGTACGCAGTATTTT. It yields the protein CASSAGLAGGTQYF. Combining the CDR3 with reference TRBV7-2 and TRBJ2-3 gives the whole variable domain GAGVSQSPSNKVTEKGKDVELRCDPISGHTALYWYRQSLGQGLEFLIYFQGNSAPDKSGLPSDRFSAERTGGSVSTLTIQRTQQEDSAVYLCASSAGLAGGTQYFGPGTRLTVL.